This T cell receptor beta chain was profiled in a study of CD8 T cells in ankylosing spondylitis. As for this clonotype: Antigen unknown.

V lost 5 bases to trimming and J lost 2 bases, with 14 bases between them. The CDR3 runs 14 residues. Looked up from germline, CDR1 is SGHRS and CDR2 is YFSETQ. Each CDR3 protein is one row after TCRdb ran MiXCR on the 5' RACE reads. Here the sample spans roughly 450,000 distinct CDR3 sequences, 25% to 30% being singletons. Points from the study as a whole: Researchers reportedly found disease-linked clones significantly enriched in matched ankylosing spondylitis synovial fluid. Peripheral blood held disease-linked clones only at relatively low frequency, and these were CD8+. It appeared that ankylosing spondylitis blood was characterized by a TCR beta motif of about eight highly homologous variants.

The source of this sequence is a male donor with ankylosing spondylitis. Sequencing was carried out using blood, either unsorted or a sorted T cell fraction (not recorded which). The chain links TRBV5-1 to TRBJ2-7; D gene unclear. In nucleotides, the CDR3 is TGCGCCAGCAGTAGCCCATCAACGGCCTACGAGCAGTACTTC. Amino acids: CASSSPSTAYEQYF.